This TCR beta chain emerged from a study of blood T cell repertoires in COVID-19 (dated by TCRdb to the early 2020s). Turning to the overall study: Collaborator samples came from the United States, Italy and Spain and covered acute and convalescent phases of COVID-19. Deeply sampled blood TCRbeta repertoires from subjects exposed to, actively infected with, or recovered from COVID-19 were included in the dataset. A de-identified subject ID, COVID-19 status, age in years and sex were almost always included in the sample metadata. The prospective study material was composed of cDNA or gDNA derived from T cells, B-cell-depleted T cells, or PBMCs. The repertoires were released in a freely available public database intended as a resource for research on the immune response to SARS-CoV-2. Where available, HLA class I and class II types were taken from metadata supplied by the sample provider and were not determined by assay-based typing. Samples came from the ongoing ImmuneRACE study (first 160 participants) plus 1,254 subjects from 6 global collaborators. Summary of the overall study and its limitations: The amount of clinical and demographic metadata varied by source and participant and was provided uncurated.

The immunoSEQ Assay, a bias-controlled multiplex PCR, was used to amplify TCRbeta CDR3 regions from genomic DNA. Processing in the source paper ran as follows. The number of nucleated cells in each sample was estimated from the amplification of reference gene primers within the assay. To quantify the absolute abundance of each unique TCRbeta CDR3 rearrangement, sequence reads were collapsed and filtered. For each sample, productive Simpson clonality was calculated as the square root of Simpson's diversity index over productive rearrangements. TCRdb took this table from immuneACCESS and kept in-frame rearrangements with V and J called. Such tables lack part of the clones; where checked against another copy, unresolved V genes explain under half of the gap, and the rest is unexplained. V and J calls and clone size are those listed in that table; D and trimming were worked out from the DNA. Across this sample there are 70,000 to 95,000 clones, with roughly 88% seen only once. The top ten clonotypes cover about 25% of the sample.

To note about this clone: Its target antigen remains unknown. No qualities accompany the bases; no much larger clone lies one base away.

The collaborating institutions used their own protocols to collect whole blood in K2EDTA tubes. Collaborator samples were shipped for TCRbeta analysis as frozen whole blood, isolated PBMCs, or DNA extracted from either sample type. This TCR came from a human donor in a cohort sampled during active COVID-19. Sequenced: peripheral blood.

The bases are TGTGCCACCACTTGGGGGGGACCTGAGCAGTTCTTC. The translation is CATTWGGPEQFF. The chain uses TRBV28 and TRBJ2-1; TRBD2 lines up with 7 middle nucleotides. V lost 10 bases and J lost 9 bases, and the count of bases not matched to a germline gene is 9. The germline V gene provides CDR1 MDHEN and CDR2 SYDVKM. Including cysteine and phenylalanine, the CDR3 has 12 amino acids. Here the CDR3 DNA is all that survives: 36 bases in frame from base 1. Outside the CDR3, residues come from the reference TRBV28 and TRBJ2-1 proteins, so the full variable domain is: DVKVTQSSRYLVKRTGEKVFLECVQDMDHENMFWYRQDPGLGLRLIYFSYDVKMKEKGDIPEGYSVSREKKERFSLILESASTNQTSMYLCATTWGGPEQFFGPGTRLTVL.